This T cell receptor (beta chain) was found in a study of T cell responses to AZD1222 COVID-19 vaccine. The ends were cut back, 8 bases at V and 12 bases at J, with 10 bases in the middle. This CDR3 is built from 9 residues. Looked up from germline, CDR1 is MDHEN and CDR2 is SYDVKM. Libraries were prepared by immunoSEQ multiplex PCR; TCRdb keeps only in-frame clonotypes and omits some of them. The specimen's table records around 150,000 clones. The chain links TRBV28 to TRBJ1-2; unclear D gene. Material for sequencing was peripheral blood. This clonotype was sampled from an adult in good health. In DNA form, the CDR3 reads TGTGCCAGCGGCTGGGCGAACACCTTC. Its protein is CASGWANTF.